The present entry profiles one TCR beta chain with its context. Its antigen remains unknown. The data belong to a study of shared clonotypes between healthy human individuals. Study-wide results and limits: Naive subsets typically showed greater estimated richness than memory subsets. An effect of sequencing depth on clonotype sharing among donors was expected.

In germline, CDR1 is SNHLY, CDR2 FYNNEI. Trimming at V came to 6 bases and at J to 4 bases, leaving 9 bases not matched to a gene. The CDR3 sequence is 15 residues long. The method was immunoSEQ multiplex PCR; TCRdb's version includes in-frame clones alone and lacks a portion of them. The sample consists of 1.6 million or so clones, 98% to 99% of them appearing once. The sequenced sample was naive CD4+ T cells sorted from blood. Subset: CD45RA+ positively selected. The TCR comes from a man aged 25 to 40 in good health. The chain couples TRBV2 to TRBJ2-7; the match to TRBD1 covers 10 bases. CDR3: CASRGDRGQNYEQYF. Written as DNA, the CDR3 is TGTGCCAGCAGAGGTGACAGGGGGCAGAATTACGAGCAGTACTTC.